This T cell receptor beta chain was recovered during a study of blood T cell repertoires in COVID-19. As handled by the study authors: The authors estimated nucleated cell counts from reference gene primer amplification. Sequenced by immunoSEQ multiplex PCR; TCRdb stores in-frame clones only, minus some. V and J calls plus clone size are reproduced from that table; the DNA served to infer D and trimming. This table holds 55,000 to 75,000 clones, around 82% found once. The specimen sequenced was peripheral blood. This TCR was recovered from a man older than 75 with active COVID-19.

The CDR3 region is CASRFRETSYEQYF. The CDR3 coding sequence is TGTGCCAGCAGGTTTAGGGAGACCTCCTACGAGCAGTACTTC. The chain uses TRBV7-2 and TRBJ2-7; D is perhaps TRBD2 (5 bases). Germline-derived CDR1 and CDR2 are SGHTA and FQGNSA. This CDR3 has 14 residues. V gave up 6 bases and J gave up 0 bases, with 12 bases separating them.